These T cell receptor beta chains were read from a single sample in a study of blood T cell repertoires in COVID-19. Produced via immunoSEQ multiplex PCR; TCRdb's table is partial and in-frame only. The sample has 57,000 or so clones; 60% to 85% are singletons. The sample was peripheral blood. The receptors were sampled from a man aged 45 to 65 with active or convalescent COVID-19. Each CDR3 is given with its conserved first and last residue. D genes are given only for firm matches. Rows give clone size only sometimes, using once, few, many, or a class for an expanded clone.

v_gene	d_gene	j_gene	abundance	CDR3aa	CDR3nt
TRBV11-3	NA	TRBJ1-1	NA	CASSSSGRNTEAFF	TGTGCCAGCAGTTCTTCAGGGCGTAACACTGAAGCTTTCTTT
TRBV6-6	TRBD1	TRBJ1-5	NA	CASSQRTGQGSNQPQHF	TGTGCCAGCAGTCAGAGAACCGGACAGGGCAGTAATCAGCCCCAGCATTTT
TRBV5-7	NA	TRBJ2-7	few	CASPELRRRRFYEQYF	TGTGCCAGCCCCGAGCTCCGGAGACGCAGATTCTACGAGCAGTACTTC
TRBV5-6	NA	TRBJ1-2	NA	CASSLSERQRGYTF	TGTGCCAGCAGCTTGAGTGAGAGACAGAGAGGATACACCTTC
TRBV11-3	TRBD1	TRBJ1-5	NA	CASSPGTGRVGGNQPQHF	TGTGCCAGCAGCCCCGGGACAGGGCGTGTTGGGGGCAATCAGCCCCAGCATTTT
TRBV11-2	NA	TRBJ2-2	few	CASSLVQASGELFF	TGTGCCAGCAGCTTAGTGCAGGCTTCCGGGGAGCTGTTTTTT
TRBV5-4	TRBD2	TRBJ2-2	medium-sized	CASSSLAGNTGELFF	TGTGCCAGCAGCTCACTAGCGGGGAACACCGGGGAGCTGTTTTTT
TRBV30	NA	TRBJ1-1	NA	CAWSWPPPRTENNTEAFF	TGTGCCTGGAGTTGGCCCCCGCCCAGGACAGAAAACAACACTGAAGCTTTCTTT
TRBV6-2/TRBV6-3	NA	TRBJ1-2	once	CASSYRPGDYGYTF	TGTGCCAGCAGTTACCGGCCAGGGGACTATGGCTACACCTTC
TRBV21-1	NA	TRBJ1-2	NA	CASSDERTGANYGYTF	TGTGCCAGCAGCGACGAGAGGACAGGAGCTAACTATGGCTACACCTTC
TRBV7-2	TRBD1	TRBJ1-5	once	CASRRTGDASSNQPQHF	TGTGCCAGCAGGCGGACAGGGGATGCCTCGAGCAATCAGCCCCAGCATTTT
TRBV19	TRBD2	TRBJ2-7	NA	CATGRGVTSASYEQYF	TGTGCCACTGGTCGGGGGGTGACTAGCGCATCCTACGAGCAGTACTTC
TRBV24-1	NA	TRBJ1-1	NA	CATSARRGGLNTEAFF	TGTGCCACCAGTGCCAGAAGGGGGGGCTTGAACACTGAAGCTTTCTTT
TRBV3-1/TRBV3-2	NA	TRBJ2-2	NA	CASSREQAGELFF	TGTGCCAGCAGCCGAGAGCAGGCCGGGGAGCTGTTTTTT
TRBV19	TRBD1	TRBJ1-3	NA	CASSRQPTGGAGNTIYF	TGTGCCAGTAGTAGACAACCGACAGGGGGTGCCGGAAACACCATATATTTT
TRBV2	NA	TRBJ2-5	NA	CASSASTRGRETQYF	TGTGCCAGCAGTGCCTCGACTAGAGGAAGGGAGACCCAGTACTTC
TRBV5-1	TRBD2	TRBJ2-3	NA	CASYGGLAGFTDTQYF	TGCGCCAGCTACGGGGGACTAGCGGGGTTCACAGATACGCAGTATTTT
TRBV3-1/TRBV3-2	TRBD2	TRBJ2-1	NA	CASSQRLAGGVHNEQFF	TGTGCCAGCAGCCAAAGACTAGCGGGGGGCGTTCACAATGAGCAGTTCTTC
TRBV6-5	NA	TRBJ1-2	NA	CASTKDTPGNYGYTF	TGTGCCAGCACTAAGGACACACCTGGAAACTATGGCTACACCTTC
TRBV27	TRBD1	TRBJ1-1	many	CASTHRTGGTEAFF	TGTGCCAGCACCCACCGAACAGGGGGGACTGAAGCTTTCTTT
TRBV7-2	NA	TRBJ2-1	NA	CASRSGGANEQFF	TGTGCAAGCAGGTCCGGGGGTGCCAATGAGCAGTTCTTC
TRBV27	TRBD1	TRBJ2-1	NA	CASSARDRGEQFF	TGTGCCAGCAGTGCCCGGGACAGGGGAGAGCAGTTCTTC
TRBV10-1	TRBD2	TRBJ2-1	few	CASSEARLAGNNEQFF	TGCGCCAGCAGTGAGGCGAGGCTAGCGGGGAATAATGAGCAGTTCTTC
TRBV11-3	TRBD2	TRBJ2-7	NA	CASSVTSGSSYEQYF	TGTGCCAGCAGCGTCACTAGCGGGAGCTCCTACGAGCAGTACTTC
TRBV19	TRBD1	TRBJ2-3	NA	CASEPGQGGSNTQYF	TGTGCCAGCGAACCGGGACAGGGTGGATCCAATACGCAGTATTTT
TRBV7-9	TRBD2	TRBJ2-5	NA	CASSYSGLRQETQYF	TGTGCCAGCAGTTATAGCGGGCTACGCCAAGAGACCCAGTACTTC
TRBV5-8	TRBD1	TRBJ2-5	NA	CASSLEAGQGGAETQYF	TGTGCCAGCAGCTTGGAGGCGGGACAGGGGGGCGCGGAGACCCAGTACTTC
TRBV7-2	TRBD1	TRBJ2-5	once	CASSSRQGTETQYF	TGTGCCAGCAGCTCGAGACAGGGAACGGAGACCCAGTACTTC
TRBV19	NA	TRBJ1-1	NA	CASSIGIEDTEAFF	TGTGCCAGTAGTATAGGGATTGAGGACACTGAAGCTTTCTTT
TRBV5-1	TRBD1	TRBJ2-1	NA	CASTPIQGARNEQFF	TGCGCCAGCACCCCCATACAGGGGGCAAGGAATGAGCAGTTCTTC
TRBV30	NA	TRBJ1-1	once	CAWRSRENTEAFF	TGTGCCTGGAGGAGTCGGGAGAACACTGAAGCTTTCTTT
TRBV3-1/TRBV3-2	NA	TRBJ2-2	NA	CASSRTTLNTGELFF	TGTGCCAGCAGCCGAACTACCCTGAACACCGGGGAGCTGTTTTTT
TRBV5-5	NA	TRBJ1-5	NA	CASSFRDILSNQPQHF	TGTGCCAGCAGCTTCCGGGACATCCTAAGCAATCAGCCCCAGCATTTT
TRBV3-1/TRBV3-2	NA	TRBJ1-2	NA	CASSQGTTANYGYTF	TGTGCCAGCAGCCAAGGGACTACAGCTAACTATGGCTACACCTTC
TRBV9	NA	TRBJ2-3	NA	CASSASTGKSDTQYF	TGTGCCAGCAGCGCCAGTACAGGGAAGTCGGATACGCAGTATTTT
TRBV6-2/TRBV6-3	TRBD2	TRBJ2-1	NA	CASSSSGWGYNEQFF	TGTGCCAGCAGCTCTAGCGGGTGGGGCTACAATGAGCAGTTCTTC
TRBV2	NA	TRBJ2-7	few	CASSETAGNYEQYF	TGTGCCAGCAGTGAAACGGCAGGCAATTACGAGCAGTACTTC
TRBV6-5	TRBD1	TRBJ1-5	NA	CASRRTGELNQPQHF	TGTGCCAGCAGGAGGACAGGGGAACTAAATCAGCCCCAGCATTTT
TRBV9	NA	TRBJ2-1	NA	CASSVSYSSYNEQFF	TGTGCCAGCAGCGTTTCTTACAGCTCCTACAATGAGCAGTTCTTC
TRBV7-2	NA	TRBJ1-2	NA	CASSHDGNYGYTF	TGTGCCAGCAGCCACGACGGGAACTATGGCTACACCTTC
TRBV19	TRBD2	TRBJ2-1	NA	CASSISSGGPHEQFF	TGTGCCAGTAGTATTAGTAGCGGGGGCCCACATGAGCAGTTCTTC
TRBV25-1	TRBD2	TRBJ2-2	NA	CASRPSGTAGELFF	TGTGCCAGCAGACCTAGCGGGACGGCCGGGGAGCTGTTTTTT
TRBV5-1	TRBD2	TRBJ2-1	NA	CASSLAGTSYNEQFF	TGCGCCAGCAGCTTGGCTGGGACTAGCTACAATGAGCAGTTCTTC